This T cell receptor beta chain emerged from a study of T cell changes during pregnancy in multiple sclerosis. This table comes from immunoSEQ multiplex PCR, and its TCRdb copy is limited to in-frame clones, with some not included. The table records around 88,000 clones, 85% to 95% of them present only once. CDR1 is SGDLS, CDR2 YYNGEE, per germline. The CDR3 contains 16 residues. V lost 4 bases and J lost 1; bases outside the gene matches: 6. The input for sequencing was peripheral blood, taken in the first trimester of pregnancy. The source of this sequence is a female donor with multiple sclerosis, enrolled in a pregnancy study. This sequence joins TRBV9 and TRBJ2-1, with 9 bases lining up with TRBD2. Here the CDR3 reads CASSYLAGESYNEQFF. The DNA of the CDR3 is TGTGCCAGCAGCTACTTAGCGGGAGAGTCCTACAATGAGCAGTTCTTC.